The rows below give T cell receptor beta chains drawn from one sample of a study of blood T cell repertoires in COVID-19. Repertoires were generated with immunoSEQ multiplex PCR, while TCRdb's copy carries only in-frame clones and drops some. Of about 320,000 clones in the sample, approximately 88% were seen once. The sample taken for sequencing was peripheral blood. The receptors shown here come from a woman in her 30s with COVID-19, enrolled during active disease. CDR3s include the opening cysteine and the closing phenylalanine or tryptophan. Fields, in order: CDR3 DNA, CDR3 protein, clone size, D gene, V gene, J gene. A D gene is named only where the DNA matches it firmly. Clone size is given for some rows only: seen once, a few or many times, or a class if the clone is expanded.

CDR3nt: TGTGCCAGCAGCTTAGCACAGGGAAACACCATATATTTT
CDR3aa: CASSLAQGNTIYF
abundance: NA
d_gene: NA
v_gene: TRBV7-9
j_gene: TRBJ1-3

CDR3nt: TGTGCCAGCAGCCTGAACAGGGGTCCAACTAATGAAAAACTGTTTTTT
CDR3aa: CASSLNRGPTNEKLFF
abundance: NA
d_gene: TRBD1
v_gene: TRBV7-9
j_gene: TRBJ1-4

CDR3nt: TGTGCCAGCAGAAGGACTAGCCTAGAGACCCAGTACTTC
CDR3aa: CASRRTSLETQYF
abundance: NA
d_gene: TRBD2
v_gene: TRBV12-3/TRBV12-4
j_gene: TRBJ2-5

CDR3nt: TGTGCCAGTAGTACCCCAGCGTTGAATCAGCCCCAGCATTTT
CDR3aa: CASSTPALNQPQHF
abundance: NA
d_gene: NA
v_gene: TRBV19
j_gene: TRBJ1-5

CDR3nt: TGTGCCAGCAGCGGGATCGGGACAGCAGAGACCCAGTACTTC
CDR3aa: CASSGIGTAETQYF
abundance: NA
d_gene: TRBD1
v_gene: TRBV27
j_gene: TRBJ2-5

CDR3nt: TGCGCCAGCAGCCCGGGACTAAATAACAATGAGCAGTTCTTC
CDR3aa: CASSPGLNNNEQFF
abundance: NA
d_gene: TRBD2
v_gene: TRBV4-1
j_gene: TRBJ2-1

CDR3nt: TGTGCCAGCAGTTTAAAGCCGGGACTAGCGGGTGCAGATACGCAGTATTTT
CDR3aa: CASSLKPGLAGADTQYF
abundance: NA
d_gene: TRBD2
v_gene: TRBV28
j_gene: TRBJ2-3

CDR3nt: TGTGCCAGCAGCGCAACAGGGGGCTACGCCACCGGGGAGCTGTTTTTT
CDR3aa: CASSATGGYATGELFF
abundance: few
d_gene: TRBD1
v_gene: TRBV4-2
j_gene: TRBJ2-2

CDR3nt: TGCAGCGTTGCGCCCAGGGGCAGCTACTATGGCTACACCTTC
CDR3aa: CSVAPRGSYYGYTF
abundance: NA
d_gene: NA
v_gene: TRBV29-1
j_gene: TRBJ1-2

CDR3nt: TGTGCCAGCAGTGAAGGGGACTACAGCACAGATACGCAGTATTTT
CDR3aa: CASSEGDYSTDTQYF
abundance: once
d_gene: TRBD2
v_gene: TRBV2
j_gene: TRBJ2-3

CDR3nt: TGTGCCAGCAGTACCCGACAGGGGCCCCTGGATCAGCCCCAGCATTTT
CDR3aa: CASSTRQGPLDQPQHF
abundance: NA
d_gene: TRBD1
v_gene: TRBV28
j_gene: TRBJ1-5

CDR3nt: TGTGCCAGCAGCACCCCCGGGACTGGTCTGTTTTTT
CDR3aa: CASSTPGTGLFF
abundance: NA
d_gene: NA
v_gene: TRBV21-1
j_gene: TRBJ1-4

CDR3nt: TGTGCCAGCAGTTTGTTGGGACAGGGCTATAATTCACCCCTCCACTTT
CDR3aa: CASSLLGQGYNSPLHF
abundance: NA
d_gene: TRBD1
v_gene: TRBV28
j_gene: TRBJ1-6

CDR3nt: TGTGCCAGCAGAATAGGGGGCGCGGTCTACAATGAGCAGTTCTTC
CDR3aa: CASRIGGAVYNEQFF
abundance: NA
d_gene: TRBD1
v_gene: TRBV27
j_gene: TRBJ2-1

CDR3nt: TGTGCCAGTAGTAGTTGGACAGGGGGTTCTAATTCACCCCTCCACTTT
CDR3aa: CASSSWTGGSNSPLHF
abundance: NA
d_gene: TRBD1
v_gene: TRBV19
j_gene: TRBJ1-6

CDR3nt: TGTGCCAGCAGTTTGGGCCTAACCACAGATACGCAGTATTTT
CDR3aa: CASSLGLTTDTQYF
abundance: NA
d_gene: NA
v_gene: TRBV27
j_gene: TRBJ2-3

CDR3nt: TGTGCCTGGACCAGGTTACTGAACACTGAAGCTTTCTTT
CDR3aa: CAWTRLLNTEAFF
abundance: once
d_gene: NA
v_gene: TRBV30
j_gene: TRBJ1-1

CDR3nt: TGTGCCAGCAGTTTACAGTTGACAGATACGCAGTATTTT
CDR3aa: CASSLQLTDTQYF
abundance: NA
d_gene: NA
v_gene: TRBV12-3/TRBV12-4
j_gene: TRBJ2-3

CDR3nt: TGTGCCAGCAGGCCCGGGACAGGGGCATACGAGCAGTACTTC
CDR3aa: CASRPGTGAYEQYF
abundance: NA
d_gene: TRBD1
v_gene: TRBV6-5
j_gene: TRBJ2-7

CDR3nt: TGTGCCAGCAGATCGCGGACAGGGGAGAACACTGAAGCTTTCTTT
CDR3aa: CASRSRTGENTEAFF
abundance: NA
d_gene: TRBD1
v_gene: TRBV5-5
j_gene: TRBJ1-1

CDR3nt: TGTGCCAGTAGTATGGCGGGTGGGAGCAATCAGCCCCAGCATTTT
CDR3aa: CASSMAGGSNQPQHF
abundance: few
d_gene: NA
v_gene: TRBV19
j_gene: TRBJ1-5

CDR3nt: TGTGCCAGCAGCTCCGGACAGGGACGAGCTTTCTTT
CDR3aa: CASSSGQGRAFF
abundance: NA
d_gene: TRBD1
v_gene: TRBV7-9
j_gene: TRBJ1-1

CDR3nt: TGTGCCAGCAGTTACATGGGACAGGGGGCTCAGCCCCAGCATTTT
CDR3aa: CASSYMGQGAQPQHF
abundance: once
d_gene: TRBD1
v_gene: TRBV6-6
j_gene: TRBJ1-5

CDR3nt: TGTGCCAGCAGTCTTACGACAGGGGGTGGCTACACCTTC
CDR3aa: CASSLTTGGGYTF
abundance: NA
d_gene: TRBD1
v_gene: TRBV2
j_gene: TRBJ1-2

CDR3nt: TGTGCCAGCAGTTCTAGCGGGGGGGCCAGTCAGACCCAGTACTTC
CDR3aa: CASSSSGGASQTQYF
abundance: NA
d_gene: TRBD2
v_gene: TRBV6-5
j_gene: TRBJ2-5

CDR3nt: TGTGCCAGCAGCTATCGAGGGGGGAACACTGAAGCTTTCTTT
CDR3aa: CASSYRGGNTEAFF
abundance: NA
d_gene: NA
v_gene: TRBV5-4
j_gene: TRBJ1-1

CDR3nt: TGTGCCAGCAGCTCCCCGACTGCGAACACCGGGGAGCTGTTTTTT
CDR3aa: CASSSPTANTGELFF
abundance: NA
d_gene: NA
v_gene: TRBV9
j_gene: TRBJ2-2

CDR3nt: TGCGCCAGCAGCCAAACAGGGGTCGAGACCCAGTACTTC
CDR3aa: CASSQTGVETQYF
abundance: NA
d_gene: TRBD1
v_gene: TRBV5-1
j_gene: TRBJ2-5

CDR3nt: TGTGCCAGCAGCGAGGGGATAGGGGCGGAAGGCAATCAGCCCCAGCATTTT
CDR3aa: CASSEGIGAEGNQPQHF
abundance: NA
d_gene: NA
v_gene: TRBV9
j_gene: TRBJ1-5

CDR3nt: TGTGCCAGCAGTTCGGGAGGGGGCGCGGGCACAGATACGCAGTATTTT
CDR3aa: CASSSGGGAGTDTQYF
abundance: once
d_gene: NA
v_gene: TRBV11-2
j_gene: TRBJ2-3

CDR3nt: TGTGCCAGCAGCGCCACGTTGTCGGGGAATGAGCAGTTCTTC
CDR3aa: CASSATLSGNEQFF
abundance: NA
d_gene: NA
v_gene: TRBV7-9
j_gene: TRBJ2-1

CDR3nt: TGTGCCACCAGCAGAAATGGACAGGGGAATTCACCCCTCCACTTT
CDR3aa: CATSRNGQGNSPLHF
abundance: NA
d_gene: TRBD1
v_gene: TRBV15
j_gene: TRBJ1-6

CDR3nt: TGTGCCAGTAGTTCGGGACAGGGTGGGGATCAGCCCCAGCATTTT
CDR3aa: CASSSGQGGDQPQHF
abundance: few
d_gene: TRBD1
v_gene: TRBV19
j_gene: TRBJ1-5

CDR3nt: TGTGCCAGCGGCCCACTTCAACTGGGGGGGAACACTGAAGCTTTCTTT
CDR3aa: CASGPLQLGGNTEAFF
abundance: NA
d_gene: NA
v_gene: TRBV28
j_gene: TRBJ1-1

CDR3nt: TGTGCCAGCAGTGAAGCGTGGACTAGCGGGGGGCACACAGATACGCAGTATTTT
CDR3aa: CASSEAWTSGGHTDTQYF
abundance: NA
d_gene: TRBD2
v_gene: TRBV6-1
j_gene: TRBJ2-3

CDR3nt: TGTGCCAGCAGCCCGTGGACAGACGAGGGAGGCTACACCTTC
CDR3aa: CASSPWTDEGGYTF
abundance: few
d_gene: NA
v_gene: TRBV3-1/TRBV3-2
j_gene: TRBJ1-2

CDR3nt: TGCGCCAGCAGTCAACCGACGGAGAGCACTGGAAACACCATATATTTT
CDR3aa: CASSQPTESTGNTIYF
abundance: NA
d_gene: NA
v_gene: TRBV23-1
j_gene: TRBJ1-3

CDR3nt: TGTGCCAGCAGCTTAGATCTTGGCAGGAATGGCTACACCTTC
CDR3aa: CASSLDLGRNGYTF
abundance: NA
d_gene: NA
v_gene: TRBV11-3
j_gene: TRBJ1-2

CDR3nt: TGTGCCAGCAGCCACCAAACATACGAGCAGTACTTC
CDR3aa: CASSHQTYEQYF
abundance: NA
d_gene: NA
v_gene: TRBV14
j_gene: TRBJ2-7

CDR3nt: TGTGCCAGCAGTGGCTTCATCATGGGAGATACACACAATGAGCAGTTCTTC
CDR3aa: CASSGFIMGDTHNEQFF
abundance: NA
d_gene: NA
v_gene: TRBV2
j_gene: TRBJ2-1

CDR3nt: TGCGCCAGCAGCCTTGCGATTAGCGGGGGGGCGGGGGAGACCCAGTACTTC
CDR3aa: CASSLAISGGAGETQYF
abundance: once
d_gene: TRBD2
v_gene: TRBV4-1
j_gene: TRBJ2-5

CDR3nt: TGTGCCAGCAGCGTAGAGGGGGATACGCAGTATTTT
CDR3aa: CASSVEGDTQYF
abundance: NA
d_gene: NA
v_gene: TRBV9
j_gene: TRBJ2-3

CDR3nt: TGTGCCAGCAGTTTAATAGGGGGCGGCCTCCACTTT
CDR3aa: CASSLIGGGLHF
abundance: NA
d_gene: TRBD1
v_gene: TRBV27
j_gene: TRBJ1-6

CDR3nt: TGTGCCAGCAGCCCCCGGGGCGGGGTAACAGATACGCAGTATTTT
CDR3aa: CASSPRGGVTDTQYF
abundance: few
d_gene: NA
v_gene: TRBV11-2
j_gene: TRBJ2-3

CDR3nt: TGTGCCAGCAGCTTTTTTACAGGGAGTGGCGAGCAGTACTTC
CDR3aa: CASSFFTGSGEQYF
abundance: once
d_gene: NA
v_gene: TRBV5-4
j_gene: TRBJ2-7

CDR3nt: TGTGCCTGGAGTCCGGGACAGGGTGGTTCACCCCTCCACTTT
CDR3aa: CAWSPGQGGSPLHF
abundance: few
d_gene: TRBD1
v_gene: TRBV30
j_gene: TRBJ1-6

CDR3nt: TGTGCCAGCAGTCCGGGGGACAGTCTTAAGGGGGAGCTGTTTTTT
CDR3aa: CASSPGDSLKGELFF
abundance: NA
d_gene: NA
v_gene: TRBV28
j_gene: TRBJ2-2

CDR3nt: TGTGCCAGCAGTTTAATAGGGGCCTCTAGGGAAAAACTGTTTTTT
CDR3aa: CASSLIGASREKLFF
abundance: NA
d_gene: NA
v_gene: TRBV28
j_gene: TRBJ1-4

CDR3nt: TGTGCCACCAGCAGAGATCTCAACGGGGGGGCGGTCTACGAGCAGTACTTC
CDR3aa: CATSRDLNGGAVYEQYF
abundance: NA
d_gene: TRBD2
v_gene: TRBV15
j_gene: TRBJ2-7

CDR3nt: TGTGCCAGCAGCCAACCCCTCGTTAGAGGGAGGAATGAGCAGTTCTTC
CDR3aa: CASSQPLVRGRNEQFF
abundance: NA
d_gene: NA
v_gene: TRBV14
j_gene: TRBJ2-1

CDR3nt: TGTGCCAGCTCCGGACAGGGGGGTAACCCCTCCGAGAACACTGAAGCTTTCTTT
CDR3aa: CASSGQGGNPSENTEAFF
abundance: NA
d_gene: TRBD1
v_gene: TRBV28
j_gene: TRBJ1-1

CDR3nt: TGTGCCAGCAGTCAACTCTATGGCTACACCTTC
CDR3aa: CASSQLYGYTF
abundance: once
d_gene: NA
v_gene: TRBV6-2/TRBV6-3
j_gene: TRBJ1-2

CDR3nt: TGCAGCGTTCCTAGCAGACAGGGCAAAGGCTACACCTTC
CDR3aa: CSVPSRQGKGYTF
abundance: NA
d_gene: TRBD1
v_gene: TRBV29-1
j_gene: TRBJ1-2

CDR3nt: TGTGCCAGCAGCCAGACAGGGAACACTGAAGCTTTCTTT
CDR3aa: CASSQTGNTEAFF
abundance: NA
d_gene: NA
v_gene: TRBV6-5
j_gene: TRBJ1-1

CDR3nt: TGTGCCAGCAGTTTAATCCCAGGGGTTTCCTACAATGAGCAGTTCTTC
CDR3aa: CASSLIPGVSYNEQFF
abundance: NA
d_gene: NA
v_gene: TRBV27
j_gene: TRBJ2-1

CDR3nt: TGTGCCAGTAGTATATCAGGGTTGAAAACCGGGGAGCTGTTTTTT
CDR3aa: CASSISGLKTGELFF
abundance: NA
d_gene: NA
v_gene: TRBV19
j_gene: TRBJ2-2

CDR3nt: TGTGCCAGCAGACCGGGACAGGGTTTCGGGGAGCTGTTTTTT
CDR3aa: CASRPGQGFGELFF
abundance: NA
d_gene: TRBD1
v_gene: TRBV2
j_gene: TRBJ2-2

CDR3nt: TGTGCCAGCAGGGAAACCGGGACAGGGAATGAAAAACTGTTTTTT
CDR3aa: CASRETGTGNEKLFF
abundance: NA
d_gene: TRBD1
v_gene: TRBV2
j_gene: TRBJ1-4

CDR3nt: TGTGCCAGCAGCCGACCGTGGGCGGGGGGTTTCAATGAGCAGTTCTTC
CDR3aa: CASSRPWAGGFNEQFF
abundance: NA
d_gene: TRBD2
v_gene: TRBV28
j_gene: TRBJ2-1

CDR3nt: TGTGCCAGCAGCACCTCCGGGACAGGCCCACCGAGGGATAATTCACCCCTCCACTTT
CDR3aa: CASSTSGTGPPRDNSPLHF
abundance: NA
d_gene: NA
v_gene: TRBV21-1
j_gene: TRBJ1-6